One T cell receptor (beta chain) is described in this entry. This CDR3 has 15 residues. The V gene's germline CDR1 is SGHTA and CDR2 FQGNSA. V was pared by 1 base and J by 4 bases, with 13 bases between. The data originate from a study of blood T cell repertoires in COVID-19. At the level of the study: COVID-19 samples, acute and convalescent, were from the United States, Italy and Spain. PBMCs, B-cell-depleted T cells, or T cells provided the cDNA or gDNA that made up the material.

Original processing notes: It was from reference gene primer amplification that nucleated cell counts were estimated. TCRdb keeps only in-frame clones here, not all; method: immunoSEQ multiplex PCR. V, J and clone size reflect that table, while D and trimming were determined from the DNA. Of under 300,000 clones in the sample, about 88% were seen once. Material for sequencing was peripheral blood. The source is a woman between 35 and 50 years old who had recovered from COVID-19. The rearrangement links TRBV7-2 to TRBJ1-1; maybe TRBD1 (5 bases). CDR3 in amino acids: CASSLVAGGGTEAFF. DNA of the CDR3: TGTGCCAGCAGCTTAGTGGCGGGGGGAGGCACTGAAGCTTTCTTT.